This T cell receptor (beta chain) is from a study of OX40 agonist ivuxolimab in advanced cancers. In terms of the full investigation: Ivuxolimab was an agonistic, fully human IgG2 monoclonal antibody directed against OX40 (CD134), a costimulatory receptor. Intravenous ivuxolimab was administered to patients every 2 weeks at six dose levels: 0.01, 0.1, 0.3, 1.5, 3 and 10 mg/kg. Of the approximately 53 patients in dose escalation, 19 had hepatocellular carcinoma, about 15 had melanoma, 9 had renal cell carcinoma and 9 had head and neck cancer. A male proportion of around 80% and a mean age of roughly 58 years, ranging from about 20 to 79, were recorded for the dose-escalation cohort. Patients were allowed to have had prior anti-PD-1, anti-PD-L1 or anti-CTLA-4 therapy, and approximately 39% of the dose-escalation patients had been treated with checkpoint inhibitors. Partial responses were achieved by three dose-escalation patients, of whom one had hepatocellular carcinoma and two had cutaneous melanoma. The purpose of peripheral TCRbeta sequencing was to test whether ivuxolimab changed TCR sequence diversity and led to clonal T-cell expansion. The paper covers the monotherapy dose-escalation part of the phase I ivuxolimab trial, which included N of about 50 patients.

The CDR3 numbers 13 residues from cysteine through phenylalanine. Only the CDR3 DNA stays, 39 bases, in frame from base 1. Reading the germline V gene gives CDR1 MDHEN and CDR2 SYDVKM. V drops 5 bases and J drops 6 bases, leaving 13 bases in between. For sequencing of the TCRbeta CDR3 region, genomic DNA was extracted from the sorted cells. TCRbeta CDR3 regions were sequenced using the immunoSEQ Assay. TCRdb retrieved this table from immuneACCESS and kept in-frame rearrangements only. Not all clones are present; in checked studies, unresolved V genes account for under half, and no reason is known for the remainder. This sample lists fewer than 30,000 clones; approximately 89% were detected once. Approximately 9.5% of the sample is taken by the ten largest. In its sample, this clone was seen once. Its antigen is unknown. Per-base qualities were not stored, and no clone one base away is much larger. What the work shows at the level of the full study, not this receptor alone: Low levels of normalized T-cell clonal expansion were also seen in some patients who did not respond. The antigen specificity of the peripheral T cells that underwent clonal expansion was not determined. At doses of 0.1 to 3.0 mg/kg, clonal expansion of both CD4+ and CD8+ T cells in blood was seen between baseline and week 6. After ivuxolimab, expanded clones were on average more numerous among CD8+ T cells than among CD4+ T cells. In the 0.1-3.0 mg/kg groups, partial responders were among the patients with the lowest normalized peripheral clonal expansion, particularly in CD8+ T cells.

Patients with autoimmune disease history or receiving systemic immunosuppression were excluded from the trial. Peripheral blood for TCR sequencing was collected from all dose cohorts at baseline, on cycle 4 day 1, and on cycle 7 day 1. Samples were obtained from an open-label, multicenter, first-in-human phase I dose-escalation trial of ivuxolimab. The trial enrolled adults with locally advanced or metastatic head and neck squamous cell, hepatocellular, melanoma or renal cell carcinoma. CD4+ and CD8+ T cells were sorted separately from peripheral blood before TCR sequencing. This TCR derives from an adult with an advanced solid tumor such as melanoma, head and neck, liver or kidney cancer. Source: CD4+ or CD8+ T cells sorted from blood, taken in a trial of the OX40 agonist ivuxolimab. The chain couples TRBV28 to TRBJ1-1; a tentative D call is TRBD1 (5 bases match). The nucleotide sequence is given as TGTGCCAGCAGTGGGGGAACTTACGCTGAAGCTTTCTTT. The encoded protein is CASSGGTYAEAFF.